This is a list of T cell receptor beta chains from one sample in a study of T cell responses to AZD1222 COVID-19 vaccine. Assay used: immunoSEQ multiplex PCR; TCRdb lists only in-frame clones, some missing. The repertoire holds 100,000 to 150,000 clones, with around nine tenths as singletons. The material sequenced was peripheral blood, taken on day 0 of AZD1222 vaccination. These receptors all stem from an adult in good health. Both conserved end residues are part of each CDR3. D genes are given only for firm matches.

J: TRBJ2-2; D: TRBD2; V: TRBV27; DNA: TGTGCCAGCAGTTTCCCTAGCGGGGGGGCCACCGGGGAGCTGTTTTTT; CDR3: CASSFPSGGATGELFF
J: TRBJ1-6; D: .; V: TRBV15; DNA: TGTGCCACCAGCAGAAGTTTTTCAGGGGTTAATTCACCCCTCCACTTT; CDR3: CATSRSFSGVNSPLHF
J: TRBJ2-1; D: TRBD2; V: TRBV3-1/TRBV3-2; DNA: TGTGCCAGCAGCCAAGGTCTGGTTCCTAGCGGGGGGCAATACAATGAGCAGTTCTTC; CDR3: CASSQGLVPSGGQYNEQFF
J: TRBJ1-4; D: .; V: TRBV5-1; DNA: TGCGCCAGCAGCAAGCTGTGGGGGAAGAGTGAAAAACTGTTTTTT; CDR3: CASSKLWGKSEKLFF
J: TRBJ2-2; D: TRBD2; V: TRBV10-3; DNA: TGTGCCATCAGTGTAAGGGGAGGGCACCTGCCCGGGGAGCTGTTTTTT; CDR3: CAISVRGGHLPGELFF
J: TRBJ1-1; D: TRBD1; V: TRBV6-4; DNA: TGTGCCAGCAGCCTGGACAGGGGGAACACTGAAGCTTTCTTT; CDR3: CASSLDRGNTEAFF
J: TRBJ2-6; D: TRBD2; V: TRBV7-2; DNA: TGTGCCAGCACCCCCCCAGCGGGGGTCGGGGCCAACGTCCTGACTTTC; CDR3: CASTPPAGVGANVLTF
J: TRBJ1-1; D: TRBD1; V: TRBV10-3; DNA: TGTGCCATCAGTGAGGGACAGGGGAACACTGAAGCTTTCTTT; CDR3: CAISEGQGNTEAFF
J: TRBJ2-3; D: .; V: TRBV11-3; DNA: TGTGCCAGCAGCTTAGGCCCTCTGCCAAAGGCGGCAGATACGCAGTATTTT; CDR3: CASSLGPLPKAADTQYF
J: TRBJ2-3; D: .; V: TRBV12-3/TRBV12-4; DNA: TGTGCCAGCAGTCCTCGAGGGGCTACGCAGTATTTT; CDR3: CASSPRGATQYF
J: TRBJ1-2; D: .; V: TRBV29-1; DNA: TGCAGCGCCTCGGGGGGGGGCGCTTGGGGCTACACCTTC; CDR3: CSASGGGAWGYTF
J: TRBJ2-7; D: TRBD1; V: TRBV7-9; DNA: TGTGCCAGCAGCCCCGGGACAGTAGCCTACGAGCAGTACTTC; CDR3: CASSPGTVAYEQYF
J: TRBJ2-3; D: .; V: TRBV6-5; DNA: TGTGCCGTCCTAGTTGGTAGCACAGATACGCAGTATTTT; CDR3: CAVLVGSTDTQYF
J: TRBJ2-2; D: .; V: TRBV10-1; DNA: TGCGCCAGCAGTGACAACACGAACACCGGGGAGCTGTTTTTT; CDR3: CASSDNTNTGELFF
J: TRBJ1-5; D: .; V: TRBV27; DNA: TGTGCCAGCGGACAAAAGACAGGCGCAGATCAGCCCCAGCATTTT; CDR3: CASGQKTGADQPQHF
J: TRBJ1-6; D: .; V: TRBV18; DNA: TGTGCCAGCTCACCGGCAGGGTTGAATTCACCCCTCCACTTT; CDR3: CASSPAGLNSPLHF
J: TRBJ1-2; D: .; V: TRBV28; DNA: TGTGCCAGCACCCAGGGTTGGGGGGGCTACACCTTC; CDR3: CASTQGWGGYTF
J: TRBJ2-5; D: TRBD2; V: TRBV5-8; DNA: TGTGCCAGCAGCTTGGGTCTAGCGGGGGCGGGTAGCCAAGAGACCCAGTACTTC; CDR3: CASSLGLAGAGSQETQYF
J: TRBJ1-1; D: .; V: TRBV6-2/TRBV6-3; DNA: TGTGCCAGCAGTTACCCCGTTTTTATGGTCGGGGGGAGCGCTGAAGCTTTCTTT; CDR3: CASSYPVFMVGGSAEAFF
J: TRBJ2-7; D: TRBD2; V: TRBV10-2; DNA: TGCGCCAGCAGTCCCGGACTAGCGGGGGACGAGCAGTACTTC; CDR3: CASSPGLAGDEQYF
J: TRBJ1-6; D: .; V: TRBV4-1; DNA: TGCGCCAGCAGCCAAGGGTCAGGAGGGAATTCACCCCTCCACTTT; CDR3: CASSQGSGGNSPLHF
J: TRBJ1-2; D: .; V: TRBV5-6; DNA: TGTGCCAGCAGCTTGGAGGGCAGCGCCTATGGCTACACCTTC; CDR3: CASSLEGSAYGYTF
J: TRBJ2-1; D: .; V: TRBV12-3/TRBV12-4; DNA: TGTGCCAGTTTACTAAGGAACGAGCAGTTCTTC; CDR3: CASLLRNEQFF
J: TRBJ2-7; D: TRBD1; V: TRBV4-2; DNA: TGTGCCAGCAGCCCTTTCGAGACAGGGTATCACGAGCAGTACTTC; CDR3: CASSPFETGYHEQYF
J: TRBJ2-7; D: .; V: TRBV28; DNA: TGTGCCAGCAGCAACACAGTGGGCTCCTACGAGCAGTACTTC; CDR3: CASSNTVGSYEQYF
J: TRBJ1-5; D: .; V: TRBV6-2/TRBV6-3; DNA: TGTGCCAGCAGTTACGCCATCAATCAGCCCCAGCATTTT; CDR3: CASSYAINQPQHF